This T cell receptor beta chain was recovered during a study of shared clonotypes between healthy human individuals. Trimming stripped 0 bases from V and 0 bases from J, with 15 bases between. This CDR3 spans 18 amino acids. TCRdb's copy holds only in-frame clones and misses some; the assay was immunoSEQ multiplex PCR. The sample includes 2 million to 3 million clones, 90% to 95% seen only once; the top ten take approximately 0.37%. The genes are TRBV23-1 and TRBJ1-5; D call uncertain. TRBV23-1 is designated an ORF whose function remains uncertain. The sample was naive CD4+ T cells from PBMCs. The sample's subset: CD45RA+ positively selected. This TCR came from a man between 18 and 35 years old in good health. Some clones in this sample may be carry-over from other donors' samples. The DNA of the CDR3 is TGCGCCAGCAGTCAATCGTCAGCAGGCAACCATAGCAATCAGCCCCAGCATTTT. As protein: CASSQSSAGNHSNQPQHF.